The present T cell receptor (beta chain) was sequenced within a study of cytomegalovirus exposure and HLA in healthy donors (dated by TCRdb to 2016 to 2017). For context, the study as a whole: An earlier analysis of some 500 of the donors reported 276 Gb of sequence data and about 100 million unique TCR beta sequences from about 179 million T cells. HLA typing included class I and class II loci at four-digit resolution. An early release that covered some 630 HLA-typed donors contained about 290 gigabases of sequencing data and 70 million to 100 million unique TCR sequences. The study aimed to test whether cataloging public T cell receptors could reveal signatures of past pathogen exposure. Typing coverage varied by locus: roughly 629-630 donors for A, B, C, DRB1 and DQB1; some 520 for DQA1; 606 for DPA1; approximately 470 for DPB1. Every repertoire in the discovery cohort had been generated on one and the same sequencing platform. In addition to the first cohort of 500 to 850 subjects, a separate validation cohort of 120 different subjects was used. A later genetic analysis took genome-wide SNP genotypes for about 55% of the 666 donors and used that subset as a discovery cohort. The study profiled the T cell repertoires of 666 subjects by immunosequencing and related them to cytomegalovirus serostatus. To predict cytomegalovirus infection status, the study brought together high-throughput TCR immunosequencing, statistical association of individual TCRs with disease status, and machine learning. Alongside the repertoire data, information on donor age, sex, ethnicity and CMV serostatus was compiled. Roughly 5 DR-DQ haplotypes were handled as single units for association and clustering, since linkage in the cohort was strong. To decide whether each TCR beta V gene segment behaved as functional or pseudogenic, an earlier analysis of fewer than 750 of the donors relied on high-throughput TCR beta sequencing. A later analysis re-examined previously published TCR beta repertoires from 610 or so donors and added high-resolution HLA genotyping to investigate patterns of TCR occurrence. Among 398 genotyped donors of the cohort, an average of around 240,000 unique TCR beta nucleotide sequences was sequenced per donor, of which 15% to 20% were non-productive. Of the roughly 430 genotyped donors, about 80% fell in the genetic ancestry cluster associated with self-reported Caucasian donors. Rather than using new phenotypic data, the later analysis identified candidate immune exposures from TCR beta sequences and from how often those sequences occurred across donors. The research as a whole found: This cohort had only TCR beta chains sequenced, and the lack of alpha or paired-chain data limited which features could be detected. According to a later analysis, parvovirus B19, influenza, CMV and Epstein-Barr virus appeared linked to several top co-occurrence clusters. Some IMGT-functional V segments, including TRBV6-2 and TRBV6-3, could not be told apart with the 87-base-pair reads, so those segments were excluded. In an earlier analysis of 587 of the donors, most TCR beta V segments appeared in productive rearrangements about 90% or about 30% of the time, broadly matching IMGT annotations. A cluster of highly shared sequence variants was judged likely to represent a technical artifact of the sequencing pipeline. In both the original and validation cohorts, the classifier was reported to diagnose cytomegalovirus status with high specificity and sensitivity. Sequencing depth was assumed to be roughly uniform across donors in the presence/absence analyses, though that assumption may not hold. Most TCR sequences were observed very rarely across donors, whereas some public TCRs were present in many individuals. CMV serostatus was the only immune exposure information available for the cohort. A later analysis found that TCR association rates varied across HLA loci, with DRB1 alleles showing the most associated TCRs and HLA-C alleles the fewest. Linkage disequilibrium might explain the correlated functional status among segregating V segments, but an unknown experimental factor could not be ruled out. In a later analysis, most CMV-associated TCR beta chains were found to appear HLA-restricted, with HLA associations seemingly driven largely by CMV exposure. Because some donors lacked HLA typing at each locus, the association tests relied only on the typed subset. In a later analysis, more than 15,000 TCR beta sequences were associated with specific HLA alleles at a false discovery rate of 0.05. A further reported finding was that TCR beta sequences accurately predicted the HLA-A and HLA-B alleles for most subjects in the first cohort. The authors suggested that the approach could potentially be extended to other disease states and immunological phenotypes. The earlier analysis of fewer than 750 of the donors excluded approximately 15 rarely observed V segments, including chromosome 9 orphons, because counts were too low. In a later genetic analysis, a missense DCLRE1C variant was associated with V-gene and J-gene trimming of TCR beta chains, and the association was replicated in an independent cohort. The study listed approximately 160 TCR beta chains as associated with cytomegalovirus. Three of the identified cytomegalovirus-associated TCR beta chains were confirmed in vitro to be specific for cytomegalovirus antigens. In a later genetic analysis, fewer N-insertions in productive TCRs were reported among donors in an Asian-associated ancestry cluster than the roughly 700-donor mean. Strong co-occurrence of HLA alleles, especially DR and DQ, made assigning TCR associations to individual alleles difficult. In a later analysis, HLA-associated TCR beta chains showed more clonal expansion and lower generation probabilities than non-associated chains that were equally common.

A word on this clone: The target of this receptor is not known.

The cohort comprised several hundred healthy bone marrow donors. All cohort members were sampled while nominally healthy, although unrecorded immune exposures were likely present. The donor was CMV seropositive and was included in the group of 250 to 350 seropositive cohort members. A peripheral blood sample was collected from each donor, and TCR beta sequencing was performed on peripheral blood mononuclear cells. Genomic DNA extraction from the blood cell samples was performed with the Qiagen DNeasy Blood Extraction Kit. The CDR3 contains 15 residues, cysteine and phenylalanine counted. Only CDR3 DNA remains: 45 bases, in frame from the first base. The junction carries 20 bases between V and J, which are trimmed by 0 bases and 11 bases respectively. The germline V gene specifies SGHRS as CDR1 and YFSETQ as CDR2. Library preparation was by the immunoSEQ multiplex PCR assay. The multiplex PCR relied on a mix of 60 forward primers for TCR Vbeta segments and 13 reverse primers for TCR Jbeta segments. The CDR3 region of rearranged TCR beta genes was amplified from genomic DNA by a multiplex PCR assay. Amplified TCR beta libraries were sequenced as 87-base-pair reads on the Illumina HiSeq System. In the authors' own workflow: A later analysis tallied roughly 78 million unique TCR beta chains across the 666 repertoires, and some 12 million of those chains were shared by two or more donors. Raw reads were error-corrected and collapsed into unique sequences by a nearest-neighbor algorithm in which closely related sequences were merged to remove PCR and sequencing errors. CDR3 sequences were aligned to IMGT reference sequences to assign V, D and J gene segments. For a sequence to be retained, a match of at least six nucleotides was required to both a V gene segment and a J gene segment. Rearrangements were called productive when the CDR3 lacked stop codons and stayed in frame with V and J; all others were non-productive. Following IMGT convention, CDR3 was defined as the stretch from the second conserved V-encoded cysteine up to the conserved J-encoded phenylalanine. The earlier analysis of about 570 of the donors excluded any sequence lacking an unambiguous match to a single V gene segment. In an earlier analysis of several hundred of the donors, V segments were called functional above 56.7% productive rearrangements and were called segregating when the between-donor standard deviation exceeded 5%. A statistical classification framework was built for diagnosing cytomegalovirus status from the catalog of TCR beta chain sequences. In a later analysis, V and J genes were assigned by comparing TCR nucleotide sequences against IMGT/GENE-DB human TR gene sequences. A later analysis assigned CDR3 sequences and most-parsimonious VDJ recombination scenarios with the TCRdist pipeline. A later analysis defined each TCR beta chain by its CDR3 amino acid sequence plus V-gene family, and excluded reads lacking a unique V-gene family. To address suspected cross-contamination and a sequencing artifact, a later analysis removed 592 highly shared, low-generation-probability nucleotide sequences. In a later analysis, a clonal expansion index was calculated for each public chain from normalized within-repertoire ranks of inferred template counts. In a later analysis, generation probabilities were computed using a VDJ recombination model fitted to out-of-frame rearrangements, and the results were checked against IGoR. In a later analysis, TCR-TCR, TCR-HLA and TCR-CMV co-occurrence was scored with hypergeometric tests, and a repertoire-size bias correction was applied to TCR pairs. A later analysis estimated false discovery rates by permuting HLA or CMV assignments 20 times. In a later analysis, co-occurring TCRs were grouped using DBSCAN, with TCRdist sequence similarity added in when clustering inside HLA-allele-positive subsets. Repertoires with fewer than 30,000 or more than 120,000 public chains were left out of co-occurrence clustering, as were five repertoires with anomalous nucleotide sharing. In its TCRdb copy, this immuneACCESS table keeps in-frame sequences only and misses some clones. Where compared with another copy, unresolved V genes explain less than half of these, and the others have no known cause. V and J calls and clone size are those listed in that table; D and trimming were worked out from the DNA. The sample's table lists a count of about 62,000 clones. The top ten clonotypes cover around 5.3% of the sample.

The source material was PBMCs. The TCR originated in a man in his thirties or forties in good health and CMV-seropositive. The rearrangement combines TRBV5-1 with TRBJ1-1; TRBD1 is possibly the D segment (6 matching bases). The CDR3: CASSLGQADLVLAFF. At the DNA level, the sequence is TGCGCCAGCAGCTTGGGACAGGCCGATCTAGTCTTGGCTTTCTTT.